The source of this T cell receptor beta chain is a study of cytomegalovirus exposure and HLA in healthy donors. The V and J ends lost 7 bases and 12 bases respectively, with 18 bases between them. The CDR3 is 13 residues long. Germline V gives CDR1 LNHDA, CDR2 SQIVND (reference sequence). Overall study findings and caveats: A few V segments could not be told apart, such as TRBV6-2 and TRBV6-3, and were left out. Reports credit the classifier with highly specific, highly sensitive diagnosis of cytomegalovirus status. With further analysis later on, most CMV-associated TCR beta chains appeared HLA-restricted.

With regard to this clone: The antigen remains unidentified.

The PCR used 60 Vbeta and 13 Jbeta primers. TCRdb's table, derived via immunoSEQ multiplex PCR, lists solely in-frame clones and lacks some. The sample lists some 150,000 clones, 75% to 90% occurring once. This clonotype originated in a woman in her fifties or sixties in good health and CMV-seropositive. J is TRBJ1-4 and V is TRBV19; the D gene is possibly TRBD1 (5 bases). The sequenced sample consisted of PBMCs. In DNA, the CDR3 is TGTGCCAGTATGGGGTATGGCAGGGTGCAACTGTTTTTT. It translates to CASMGYGRVQLFF.